This T cell receptor (beta chain) was profiled in a study of cytomegalovirus exposure and HLA in healthy donors. Notes on the study in general: An apparent linkage of common viral pathogens to several of the most significant clusters emerged in a later analysis.

This PCR relied on a set of 60 Vbeta primers and 13 Jbeta primers. Original methodology: The count from a later analysis was about 80 million unique TCR beta chains, some 12 million of them shared. Data came from immunoSEQ multiplex PCR; TCRdb stores just in-frame clones and leaves some out. That table furnishes V, J and clone size, whereas the DNA furnished D and trimming. In the table there are some 100,000 clones, roughly 70% of which are singletons. Note on this clone: The antigen remains unidentified. Other DNA sequences from this sample encode an identical CDR3 as well.

The CDR3 length is 13 residues. J lost 5 bases, V lost 1 base, and 3 bases had no gene match. CDR1 is GTSNPN and CDR2 is SVGIG in the germline V gene (reference sequence). Sequencing was carried out using PBMCs. The chain recombines TRBV30 with TRBJ1-1, with TRBD1 matching 8 bases. This sequence was found in a woman aged 18-29 years in good health and CMV-seropositive. CDR3 nucleotide sequence: TGTGCCTGGAGTGCGGACAGGGCGACTGAAGCTTTCTTT. As protein: CAWSADRATEAFF.